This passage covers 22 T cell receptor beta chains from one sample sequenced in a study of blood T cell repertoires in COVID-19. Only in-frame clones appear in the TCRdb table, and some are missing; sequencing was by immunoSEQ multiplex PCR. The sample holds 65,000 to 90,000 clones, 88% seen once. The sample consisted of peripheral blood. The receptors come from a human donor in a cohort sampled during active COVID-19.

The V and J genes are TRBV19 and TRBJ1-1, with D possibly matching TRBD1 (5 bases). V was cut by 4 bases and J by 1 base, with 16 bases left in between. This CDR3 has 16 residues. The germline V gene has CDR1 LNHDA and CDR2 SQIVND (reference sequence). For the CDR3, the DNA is TGTGCCAGTAGTAGCTCTGGGGACTCTTCGAACACTGAAGCTTTCTTT. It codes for CASSSSGDSSNTEAFF. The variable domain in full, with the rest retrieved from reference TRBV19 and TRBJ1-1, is DGGITQSPKYLFRKEGQNVTLSCEQNLNHDAMYWYRQDPGQGLRLIYYSQIVNDFQKGDIAEGYSVSREKKESFPLTVTSAQKNPTAFYLCASSSSGDSSNTEAFFGQGTRLTVV.

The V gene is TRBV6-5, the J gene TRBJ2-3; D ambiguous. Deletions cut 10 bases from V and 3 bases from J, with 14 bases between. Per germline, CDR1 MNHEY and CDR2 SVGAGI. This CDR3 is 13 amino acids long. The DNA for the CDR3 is TGTGCCACACTTCGAGGTAGGACAGATACGCAGTATTTT. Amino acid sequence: CATLRGRTDTQYF.

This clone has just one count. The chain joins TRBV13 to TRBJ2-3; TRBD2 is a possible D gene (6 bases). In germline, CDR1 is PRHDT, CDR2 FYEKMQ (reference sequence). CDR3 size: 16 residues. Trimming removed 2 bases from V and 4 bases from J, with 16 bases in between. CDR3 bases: TGTGCCAGCAGCTTAAGTAGCGGCCTCGGCCCAGATACGCAGTATTTT. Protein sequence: CASSLSSGLGPDTQYF.

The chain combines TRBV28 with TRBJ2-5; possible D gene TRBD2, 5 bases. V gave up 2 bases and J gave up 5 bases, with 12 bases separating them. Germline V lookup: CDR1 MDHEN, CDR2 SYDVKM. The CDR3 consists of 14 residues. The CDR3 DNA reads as TGTGCCAGCAGTTTAGGTGGCCAGCGGGAGACCCAGTACTTC. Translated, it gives CASSLGGQRETQYF.

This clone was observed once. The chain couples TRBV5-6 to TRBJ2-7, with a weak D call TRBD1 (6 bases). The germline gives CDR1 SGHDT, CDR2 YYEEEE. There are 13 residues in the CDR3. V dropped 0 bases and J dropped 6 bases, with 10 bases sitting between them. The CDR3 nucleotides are TGTGCCAGCAGCTTGGTTCCAGGGGCCGAGCAGTACTTC. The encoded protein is CASSLVPGAEQYF.

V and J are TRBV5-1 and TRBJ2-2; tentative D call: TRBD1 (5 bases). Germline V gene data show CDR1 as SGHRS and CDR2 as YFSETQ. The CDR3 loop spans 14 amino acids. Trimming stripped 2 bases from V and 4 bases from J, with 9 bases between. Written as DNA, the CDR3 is TGCGCCAGCAGCTTCAGCAGGGTCACCGGGGAGCTGTTTTTT. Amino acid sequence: CASSFSRVTGELFF. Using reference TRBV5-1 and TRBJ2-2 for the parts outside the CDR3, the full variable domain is KAGVTQTPRYLIKTRGQQVTLSCSPISGHRSVSWYQQTPGQGLQFLFEYFSETQRNKGNFPGRFSGRQFSNSRSEMNVSTLELGDSALYLCASSFSRVTGELFFGEGSRLTVL.

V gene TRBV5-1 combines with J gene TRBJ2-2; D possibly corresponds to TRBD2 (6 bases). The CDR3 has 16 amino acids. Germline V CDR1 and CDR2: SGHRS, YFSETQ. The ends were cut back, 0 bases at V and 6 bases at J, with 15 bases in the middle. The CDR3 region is CASSLAPGGVPGELFF. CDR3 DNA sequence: TGCGCCAGCAGCTTGGCCCCGGGCGGGGTCCCCGGGGAGCTGTTTTTT.

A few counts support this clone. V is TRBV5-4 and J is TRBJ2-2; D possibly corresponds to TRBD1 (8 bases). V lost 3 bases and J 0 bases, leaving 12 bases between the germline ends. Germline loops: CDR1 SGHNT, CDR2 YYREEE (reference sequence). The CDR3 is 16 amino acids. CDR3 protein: CASSWTGRANTGELFF. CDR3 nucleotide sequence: TGTGCCAGCAGCTGGACAGGGAGGGCGAACACCGGGGAGCTGTTTTTT.

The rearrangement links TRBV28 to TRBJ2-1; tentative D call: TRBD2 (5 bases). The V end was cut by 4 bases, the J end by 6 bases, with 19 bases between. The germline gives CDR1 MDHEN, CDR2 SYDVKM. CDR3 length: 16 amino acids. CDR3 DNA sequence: TGTGCCAGCAGTTCCCCTGCGGGTCCATGGGGCAATGAGCAGTTCTTC. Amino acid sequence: CASSSPAGPWGNEQFF.

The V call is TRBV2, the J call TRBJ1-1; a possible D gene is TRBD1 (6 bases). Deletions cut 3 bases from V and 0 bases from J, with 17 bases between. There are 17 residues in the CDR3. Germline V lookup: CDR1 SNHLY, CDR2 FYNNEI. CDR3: CASSDLRGREMNTEAFF. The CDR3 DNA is TGTGCCAGCAGTGACCTAAGGGGGAGGGAGATGAACACTGAAGCTTTCTTT. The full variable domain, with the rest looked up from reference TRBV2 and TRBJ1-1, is EPEVTQTPSHQVTQMGQEVILRCVPISNHLYFYWYRQILGQKVEFLVSFYNNEISEKSEIFDDQFSVERPDGSNFTLKIRSTKLEDSAMYFCASSDLRGREMNTEAFFGQGTRLTVV.

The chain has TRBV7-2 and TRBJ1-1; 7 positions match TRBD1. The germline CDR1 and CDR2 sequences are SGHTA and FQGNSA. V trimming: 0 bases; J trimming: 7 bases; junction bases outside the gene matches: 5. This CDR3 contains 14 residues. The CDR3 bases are TGTGCCAGCAGCTTAGCGGTTAGGGACAGTGAAGCTTTCTTT. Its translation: CASSLAVRDSEAFF.

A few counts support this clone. Written as DNA, the CDR3 is TGTGCCAGCCAGCGGGCCCCCACCGGGGAGCTGTTTTTT. This codes for CASQRAPTGELFF. The chain couples TRBV9 to TRBJ2-2, with D possibly matching TRBD2 (6 bases). V lost 7 bases and J lost 4, with 11 bases in between. Looked up from germline, CDR1 is SGDLS and CDR2 is YYNGEE. The CDR3 is 13 residues long.

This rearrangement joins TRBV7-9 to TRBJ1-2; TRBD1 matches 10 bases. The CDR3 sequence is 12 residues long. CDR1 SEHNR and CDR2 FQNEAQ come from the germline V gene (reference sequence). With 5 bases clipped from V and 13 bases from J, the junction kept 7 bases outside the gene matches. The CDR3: CASSEGTGVSTF. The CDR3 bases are TGTGCCAGCAGCGAGGGGACAGGGGTGTCCACCTTC.

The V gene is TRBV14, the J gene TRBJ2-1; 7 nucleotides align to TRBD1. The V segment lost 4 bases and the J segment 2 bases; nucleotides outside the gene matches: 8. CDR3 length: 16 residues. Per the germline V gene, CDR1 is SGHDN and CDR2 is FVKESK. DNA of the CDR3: TGTGCCAGCAGCCTCGGGAAAGGGGGCACCTACAATGAGCAGTTCTTC. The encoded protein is CASSLGKGGTYNEQFF.

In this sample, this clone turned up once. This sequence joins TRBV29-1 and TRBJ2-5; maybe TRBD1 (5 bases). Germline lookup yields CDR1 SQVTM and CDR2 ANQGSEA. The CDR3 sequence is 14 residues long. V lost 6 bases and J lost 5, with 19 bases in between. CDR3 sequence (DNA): TGCAGCGTCTCTCCGGACATGGAATTCGAGACCCAGTACTTC. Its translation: CSVSPDMEFETQYF.

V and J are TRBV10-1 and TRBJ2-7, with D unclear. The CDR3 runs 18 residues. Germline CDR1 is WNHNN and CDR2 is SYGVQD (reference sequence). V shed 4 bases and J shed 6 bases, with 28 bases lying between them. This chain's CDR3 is CASSGLFSGWVGASEQYF. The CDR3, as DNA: TGCGCCAGCAGTGGGCTGTTTTCGGGTTGGGTAGGAGCGTCCGAGCAGTACTTC.

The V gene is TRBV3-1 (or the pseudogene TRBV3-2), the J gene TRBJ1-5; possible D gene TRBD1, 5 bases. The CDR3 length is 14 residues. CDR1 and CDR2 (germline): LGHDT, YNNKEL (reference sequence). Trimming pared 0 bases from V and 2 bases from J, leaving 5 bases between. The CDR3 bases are TGTGCCAGCAGCCAAGACAGGGGCAATCAGCCCCAGCATTTT. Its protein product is CASSQDRGNQPQHF.

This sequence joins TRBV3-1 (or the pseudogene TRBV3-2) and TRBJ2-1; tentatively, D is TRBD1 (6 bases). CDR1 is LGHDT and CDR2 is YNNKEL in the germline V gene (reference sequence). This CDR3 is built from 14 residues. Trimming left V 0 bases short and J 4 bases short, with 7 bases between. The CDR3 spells CASSQDRGYNEQFF. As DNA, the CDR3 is TGTGCCAGCAGCCAAGACAGGGGTTACAATGAGCAGTTCTTC.

In DNA, the CDR3 is TGTGCCAGCAGCTTAACAGGTGCCACAGATACGCAGTATTTT. Its translation is CASSLTGATDTQYF. The chain uses TRBV5-4 and TRBJ2-3, with D perhaps matching TRBD1 (5 bases). This CDR3 has 14 residues. V dropped 2 bases and J dropped 2 bases, with 9 bases sitting between them. Germline assignment: CDR1 SGHNT and CDR2 YYREEE (reference sequence).

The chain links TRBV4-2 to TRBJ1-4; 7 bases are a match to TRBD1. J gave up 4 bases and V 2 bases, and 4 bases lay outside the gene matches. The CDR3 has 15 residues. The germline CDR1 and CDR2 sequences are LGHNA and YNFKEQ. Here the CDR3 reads CASSQKQGFNEKLFF. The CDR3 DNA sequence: TGTGCCAGCAGCCAAAAACAGGGGTTTAATGAAAAACTGTTTTTT.

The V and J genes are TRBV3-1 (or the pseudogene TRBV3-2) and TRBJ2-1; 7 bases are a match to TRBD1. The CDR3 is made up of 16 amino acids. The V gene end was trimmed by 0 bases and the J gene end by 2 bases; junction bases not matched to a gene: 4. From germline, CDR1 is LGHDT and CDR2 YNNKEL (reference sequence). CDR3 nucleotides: TGTGCCAGCAGCCAAGAAGGTAGGGGGCCCTACAATGAGCAGTTCTTC. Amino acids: CASSQEGRGPYNEQFF.

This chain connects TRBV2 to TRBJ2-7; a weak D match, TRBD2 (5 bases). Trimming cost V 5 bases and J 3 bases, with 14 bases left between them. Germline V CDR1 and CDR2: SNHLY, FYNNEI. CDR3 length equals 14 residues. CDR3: CASSSGGRDYEQYF. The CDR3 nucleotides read TGTGCCAGCAGTTCGGGTGGGAGAGACTACGAGCAGTACTTC.